Listed here is a single T cell receptor beta chain. The sample belongs to a study of monozygotic twins with inflammatory bowel disease. TCRdb reanalyzed the 5' RACE reads, giving one entry per CDR3 protein sequence and no DNA. Its listing shows roughly 140,000 distinct CDR3 sequences. Looked up from germline, CDR1 is DFQATT and CDR2 is SNEGSKA (reference sequence). The CDR3 runs 14 residues. This sequence originates from a human donor with ulcerative colitis or Crohn's disease, or a healthy co-twin of an affected twin (not recorded which). The sample taken for sequencing was blood. The rearrangement joins TRBV20-1 to TRBJ2-3; lacking DNA, the TRBD1 call made by TCRdb goes unchecked. The CDR3 sequence is CSASQGSSTDTQYF.